The entry that follows covers one TCR beta chain sequence. The data belong to a study of T-cell memory formation after mild COVID-19. MiXCR, run by TCRdb on the 5' RACE reads, gives a single entry per CDR3 protein. The repertoire holds roughly 340,000 distinct CDR3 sequences, with roughly 15% as singletons. The ends were cut back, 2 bases at V and 5 bases at J, with 13 bases in the middle. Germline values: CDR1 SGHRS, CDR2 YFSETQ. The CDR3 is 15 residues long. The receptor comes from a young man who had mild COVID-19 (a few samples of this study predate the infection). Cell type and time point are not known. The rearrangement joins TRBV5-1 to TRBJ2-2; perhaps TRBD2 as D (5 bases). Source material: PBMCs or a T cell subset sorted from them (not recorded which). CDR3 protein: CASSLVASRTGELFF. The CDR3 DNA sequence: TGCGCCAGCAGCTTAGTAGCGTCGAGGACCGGGGAGCTGTTTTTT. The variable domain in full, with the rest retrieved from reference TRBV5-1 and TRBJ2-2, is KAGVTQTPRYLIKTRGQQVTLSCSPISGHRSVSWYQQTPGQGLQFLFEYFSETQRNKGNFPGRFSGRQFSNSRSEMNVSTLELGDSALYLCASSLVASRTGELFFGEGSRLTVL.